These T cell receptor beta chains were read from a single sample in a study of blood T cell repertoires in COVID-19. TCRdb keeps only in-frame clones here, not all; method: immunoSEQ multiplex PCR. The table lists 380,000 or so clones, roughly 90% of them singletons. The sample was peripheral blood. The origin of the receptors is a man aged 40-49 years with acute or convalescent COVID-19. The CDR3 runs from the conserved cysteine through the conserved F or W. D genes are given only for firm matches. Expanded clones get a size class; other rows say once, few or many, or leave the size out.

size	V	D	J	DNA	CDR3
-	TRBV2	-	TRBJ1-2	TGTGCCAGCAGCCCCCGCCAGGGGCATTACTATGGCTACACCTTC	CASSPRQGHYYGYTF
-	TRBV11-2	TRBD2	TRBJ2-1	TGTGCCAGCAGCCCACAGCGACTAGCGGGTCCTTACAATGAGCAGTTCTTC	CASSPQRLAGPYNEQFF
-	TRBV28	TRBD1	TRBJ1-4	TGTGCCAGCAGTTCGACAGGGGGGGTGAAGGAAAAACTGTTTTTT	CASSSTGGVKEKLFF
few	TRBV27	TRBD1	TRBJ1-4	TGTGCCAGCAGTCGAACAGGGGGTTATGAAAAACTGTTTTTT	CASSRTGGYEKLFF
-	TRBV28	-	TRBJ1-2	TGTGCCAGCAGGGAGACAGGCTATGGCTACACCTTC	CASRETGYGYTF
-	TRBV7-9	-	TRBJ1-2	TGTGCCAGCAGCTTAGGGTATACGGAGGCCCTCTATGGCTACACCTTC	CASSLGYTEALYGYTF
once	TRBV6-5	-	TRBJ1-2	TGTGCCAGCAGTCGACCACAGGAGCCTAACTATGGCTACACCTTC	CASSRPQEPNYGYTF
-	TRBV19	-	TRBJ1-2	TGTGCCAGTTTCGAATACCCCGGGACAACTAACTATGGCTACACCTTC	CASFEYPGTTNYGYTF
-	TRBV18	TRBD2	TRBJ2-3	TGTGCCAGCTCATTCGGGACTAGCGGGAGTGAGGATACGCAGTATTTT	CASSFGTSGSEDTQYF
-	TRBV4-3	TRBD2	TRBJ2-1	TGCGCCAGCAGCCAAGGGTCCGGCGGGGGCTACAATGAGCAGTTCTTC	CASSQGSGGGYNEQFF
-	TRBV6-5	TRBD1	TRBJ1-1	TGTGCCAGCAGTTACTCGAGGCAGGGGGCGATCACTGAAGCTTTCTTT	CASSYSRQGAITEAFF
-	TRBV27	-	TRBJ2-2	TGTGCCAGCAGTTCCCTCTCCCGGACAGCGAACACCGGGGAGCTGTTTTTT	CASSSLSRTANTGELFF
once	TRBV3-1/TRBV3-2	-	TRBJ2-1	TGTGCCAGCAGCCCCTCGCGAGGTGAGCAGTTCTTC	CASSPSRGEQFF
-	TRBV6-5	-	TRBJ1-3	TGTGCCAGCAACGGGAGGTCTGGAAACACCATATATTTT	CASNGRSGNTIYF
-	TRBV28	TRBD1	TRBJ1-2	TGTGCCAGCAGTTTCGACAGGGGTGGCTACACCTTC	CASSFDRGGYTF
-	TRBV7-8	-	TRBJ1-1	TGTGCCAGCAGCCCCTCAGCGGGGAGGCCCACTGAAGCTTTCTTT	CASSPSAGRPTEAFF
-	TRBV4-1	-	TRBJ1-1	TGCGCCAGCAGCCACCAAAGGGGGGGGAACTCACGCACTGAAGCTTTCTTT	CASSHQRGGNSRTEAFF
-	TRBV11-2	-	TRBJ1-2	TGTGCCAGCAGCCAAGCAGGGCTTACTAACTATGGCTACACCTTC	CASSQAGLTNYGYTF
-	TRBV4-1	-	TRBJ2-1	TGCGCCAGCAGCCAAGTCATGGGCAGGGAAGTTCACAATGAGCAGTTCTTC	CASSQVMGREVHNEQFF
once	TRBV12-3/TRBV12-4	-	TRBJ1-1	TGTGCCAGCAGTCCGCCTCGGGGTAGGGAAGCTTTCTTT	CASSPPRGREAFF
-	TRBV5-1	-	TRBJ2-7	TGCGCCAGCAGCTTGTACAGGGCCACAAGTCGTGAGCAGTACTTC	CASSLYRATSREQYF
-	TRBV30	-	TRBJ1-6	TGTGCCTGGAGTGTACTTGGGGCAGCCGGAGCAAATAATTCACCCCTCCACTTT	CAWSVLGAAGANNSPLHF
-	TRBV5-1	TRBD1	TRBJ2-7	TGCGCCAGCAGCTTGGCCACCGGACAGGGTAGTTTTGCCTACGAGCAGTACTTC	CASSLATGQGSFAYEQYF
-	TRBV7-3	-	TRBJ2-1	TGTGCCAGCAGCCCCAGGGGAGATGAGCAGTTCTTC	CASSPRGDEQFF
-	TRBV12-3/TRBV12-4	-	TRBJ1-1	TGTGCCAGCAGTTTCATTGCTAGGACTGAAGCTTTCTTT	CASSFIARTEAFF
-	TRBV11-2	-	TRBJ2-1	TGTGCCAGCAGCTTAGCTAACCGGGTGGAGCAGTTCTTC	CASSLANRVEQFF
-	TRBV11-3	TRBD2	TRBJ2-7	TGTGCCAGCAGCGTGCTCGGCGGGGGGGAGCAGTACTTC	CASSVLGGGEQYF
once	TRBV18	-	TRBJ2-5	TGTGCCAGCTCACCGACGCAGGAACAAGAGACCCAGTACTTC	CASSPTQEQETQYF
-	TRBV28	TRBD1	TRBJ1-2	TGTGCCAGCAGGGGACAGGGAAATCACTATGGCTACACCTTC	CASRGQGNHYGYTF
-	TRBV24-1	TRBD1	TRBJ2-1	TGTGCCACCAGTGATCTACCGGGACAGGGATCGAATGAGCAGTTCTTC	CATSDLPGQGSNEQFF
-	TRBV4-2	TRBD1	TRBJ1-6	TGTGCCAGCAGCCAAAATGACAGGGTAAATTCACCCCTCCACTTT	CASSQNDRVNSPLHF
-	TRBV7-6	-	TRBJ1-4	TGTGCCAGCAGCTTAGGGTCAGGGGCCCAAGGAAAACTGTTTTTT	CASSLGSGAQGKLFF
-	TRBV20-1	-	TRBJ2-7	TGCAGTGCTAGTCCGGGGTTAGAGCAGTACTTC	CSASPGLEQYF
-	TRBV5-1	-	TRBJ1-5	TGCGCCAGCAGCTTGGACGGGGTTCAGCCCCAGCATTTT	CASSLDGVQPQHF
once	TRBV30	-	TRBJ2-7	TGTGCCTGGTCGGACAGTTACGAGCAGTACTTC	CAWSDSYEQYF
once	TRBV5-5	-	TRBJ2-3	TGTGCCAGCAACAACAGACCGTTTACGAGCACAGATACGCAGTATTTT	CASNNRPFTSTDTQYF
-	TRBV2	TRBD2	TRBJ2-1	TGTGCCAGCAGTGAGGTTAGCGGGTACAATGAGCAGTTCTTC	CASSEVSGYNEQFF
-	TRBV6-5	-	TRBJ1-1	TGTGCCAGCAGTTTTAGCAGCAACACTGAAGCTTTCTTT	CASSFSSNTEAFF
-	TRBV30	TRBD1	TRBJ1-4	TGTGCCTGGAGTAGAGGACAGGGGAATGAAAAACTGTTTTTT	CAWSRGQGNEKLFF
-	TRBV7-6	TRBD2	TRBJ2-7	TGTGCCAGCAGCTTCGGGGGGGGCTACGAGCAGTACTTC	CASSFGGGYEQYF
-	TRBV9	-	TRBJ1-1	TGTGCCAGCAGCGTAGTCGGACAGGAAGCTTTCTTT	CASSVVGQEAFF
-	TRBV5-1	TRBD1	TRBJ1-6	TGCGCCAGCAGCTTGGGTACGACAGGGACCTATTCACCCCTCCACTTT	CASSLGTTGTYSPLHF
-	TRBV12-2	-	TRBJ1-1	TGTGCAAGTCTTGAAGGACAGACCTTGGGCACTGAAGCTTTCTTT	CASLEGQTLGTEAFF
-	TRBV2	-	TRBJ1-1	TGTGCCAGCAGTGTAAGCGAACCCCTTGGTGGAGCTTTCTTT	CASSVSEPLGGAFF
-	TRBV28	TRBD1	TRBJ1-2	TGTGCCAGCAGTCCAAGCTTGACAGGGAACTACTATGGCTACACCTTC	CASSPSLTGNYYGYTF
-	TRBV10-2	TRBD1	TRBJ1-2	TGCGCCAGCACGAGGACAGGAAATTATGGCTACACCTTC	CASTRTGNYGYTF
-	TRBV5-5	-	TRBJ2-3	TGTGCCAGCAGCCCCCTGGGGGCGCGGGGCACAGATACGCAGTATTTT	CASSPLGARGTDTQYF
-	TRBV9	-	TRBJ2-1	TGTGCCAGCAGCCCCCGGGGATTCTCCTACAATGAGCAGTTCTTC	CASSPRGFSYNEQFF
-	TRBV27	TRBD1	TRBJ2-1	TGTGCCAGCAGTCCGGGACAGGGAGTGGAGCAGTTCTTC	CASSPGQGVEQFF
-	TRBV30	TRBD1	TRBJ1-1	TGTGCCTGGAATAACAGGGGAAACACTGAAGCTTTCTTT	CAWNNRGNTEAFF
-	TRBV4-3	TRBD2	TRBJ2-5	TGCGCCAGCAGCCTTGGGGGGGTAGGGGAGACCCAGTACTTC	CASSLGGVGETQYF
-	TRBV27	-	TRBJ1-4	TGTGCCAGCAGTTCTGAACACGATGAAAAACTGTTTTTT	CASSSEHDEKLFF